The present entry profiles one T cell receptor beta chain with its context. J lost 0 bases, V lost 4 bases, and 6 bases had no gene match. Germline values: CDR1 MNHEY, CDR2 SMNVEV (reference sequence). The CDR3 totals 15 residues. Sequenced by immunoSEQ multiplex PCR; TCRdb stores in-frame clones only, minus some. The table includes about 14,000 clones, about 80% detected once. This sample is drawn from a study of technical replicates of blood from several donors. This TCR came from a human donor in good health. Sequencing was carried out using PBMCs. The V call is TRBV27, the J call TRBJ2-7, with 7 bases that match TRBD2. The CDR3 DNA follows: TGTGCCAGCAGTTGGAGCGGGATGAGCTCCTACGAGCAGTACTTC. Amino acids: CASSWSGMSSYEQYF.